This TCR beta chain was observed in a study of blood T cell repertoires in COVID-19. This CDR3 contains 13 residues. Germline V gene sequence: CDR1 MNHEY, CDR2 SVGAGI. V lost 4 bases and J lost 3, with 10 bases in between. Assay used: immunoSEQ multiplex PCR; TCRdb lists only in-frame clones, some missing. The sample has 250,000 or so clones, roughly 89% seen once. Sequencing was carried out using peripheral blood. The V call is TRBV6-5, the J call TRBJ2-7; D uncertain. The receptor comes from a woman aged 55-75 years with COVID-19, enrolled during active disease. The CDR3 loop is CASSLNRYYEQYF. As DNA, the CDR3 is TGTGCCAGCAGTTTGAACAGATACTACGAGCAGTACTTC.